These 18 T cell receptor beta chains originate from one sample sequenced in a study of regulatory T cells in long-lasting Graves disease. The time point here: newly diagnosed GD, antithyroid drugs for less than 3 months. PBMC-derived RNA was used for the TCR library. TCR beta libraries were built with iRepertoire HTBI primers and Arm-PCR of CDR3 regions. From the multiplex PCR reads, TCRdb called clonotypes with MiXCR, one entry per CDR3 protein. The sample consists of some 500,000 distinct CDR3 sequences, more than 15% of them appearing once. The same data also went into a second study, on T cells in Graves' hyperthyroidism and ophthalmopathy.

This specimen consisted of peripheral blood mononuclear cells (PBMCs), obtained at new diagnosis, from a patient treated with antithyroid drugs. The receptors were gathered from a woman aged 35-60 years with Graves disease.

This clonotype has more than one count but fewer than ten. The chain has TRBV10-3 and TRBJ1-1; 7 bases are shared with TRBD1. V trimming: 6 bases; J trimming: 4 bases; junction bases outside the gene matches: 8. The CDR3 runs 14 residues. Germline assignment: CDR1 ENHRY and CDR2 SYGVKD. The CDR3 DNA follows: TGTGCCATCAGAGGGGGCCTAGAAGGCACTGAAGCTTTCTTT. Its translation is CAIRGGLEGTEAFF.

This clonotype came up a few times. This rearrangement joins TRBV5-6 to TRBJ2-7; the D call may be TRBD1 or TRBD2 (5 bases each). The V end lost 2 bases, the J end lost 4 bases, and 10 bases lay between the germline ends. This CDR3 has 13 amino acids. Per germline, CDR1 SGHDT and CDR2 YYEEEE. The CDR3 loop is CASSLGAGYEQYF. The CDR3 bases are TGTGCCAGCAGCTTAGGGGCGGGTTACGAGCAGTACTTC. Combining the CDR3 with reference TRBV5-6 and TRBJ2-7 gives the whole variable domain DAGVTQSPTHLIKTRGQQVTLRCSPKSGHDTVSWYQQALGQGPQFIFQYYEEEERQRGNFPDRFSGHQFPNYSSELNVNALLLGDSALYLCASSLGAGYEQYFGPGTRLTVT.

This clonotype was seen many times. The chain employs TRBV24-1 and TRBJ2-3, with 8 bases that match TRBD1. The junction had 2 bases not matched to a gene; V was cut back by 9 bases and J by 4 bases. The germline V gene has CDR1 KGHDR and CDR2 SFDVKD. The CDR3 is made up of 12 amino acids. In nucleotides, the CDR3 is TGTGCCACCCAGGGGGCATCAGATACGCAGTATTTT. Protein product: CATQGASDTQYF.

This clonotype was found many times. The chain recombines TRBV11-2 with TRBJ1-4; D call uncertain. This CDR3 is built from 14 residues. Germline values: CDR1 SGHAT, CDR2 FQNNGV. V dropped 2 bases and J dropped 8 bases, with 12 bases sitting between them. DNA of the CDR3: TGTGCCAGCAGCTTATCATGGCTAGGAGAAAAACTGTTTTTT. Protein product: CASSLSWLGEKLFF.

The rearrangement uses TRBV12-5 and TRBJ2-6, with D possibly being TRBD1 or TRBD2 (5 bases each). CDR1 is LGHNT, CDR2 FRNRAP, per germline. V gave up 2 bases and J gave up 4 bases, with 18 bases separating them. CDR3 size: 18 residues. The CDR3 protein is CASGLRHLGVEGANVLTF. The CDR3 nucleotides read TGTGCTAGTGGTTTGAGGCACTTGGGGGTCGAAGGGGCCAACGTCCTGACTTTC.

The table lists this clonotype with many counts. The chain has TRBV5-1 and TRBJ2-1; D is unresolved. The CDR3 is 14 amino acids. The germline V gene has CDR1 SGHRS and CDR2 YFSETQ. V shed 0 bases and J shed 8 bases, with 12 bases lying between them. The CDR3 here is CASSLGIPLDEQFF. The CDR3 nucleotides read TGCGCCAGCAGCTTGGGAATACCATTGGATGAGCAGTTCTTC.

A few counts support this clonotype. The DNA for the CDR3 is TGTGCCAGCAGTTACTCTAACCAGCCTGGCTACACCTTC. Translation: CASSYSNQPGYTF. V usage is TRBV6-5 and J usage is TRBJ1-2; D call uncertain. V shed 0 bases and J shed 7 bases, with 9 bases lying between them. Germline lookup yields CDR1 MNHEY and CDR2 SVGAGI. There are 13 residues in the CDR3.

This clonotype has ten or more counts. A much larger clone lies a single base off, so this may be a read error. J is TRBJ1-1 and V is TRBV7-9, with no clear D. V was shortened by 1 base and J by 3 bases, with 6 bases between the two germline ends. Germline CDR1 is SEHNR and CDR2 is FQNEAQ (reference sequence). CDR3 length equals 13 residues. The CDR3 DNA reads TGTGCCAGCAGCTTAGACGGGCACACTGAAGCTTTCTTT. Its translation: CASSLDGHTEAFF.

About this clonotype: This may stem from a read error, because a much larger clone lies one nucleotide away. The chain is built from TRBV3-1 and TRBJ2-3; D unclear. The V end lost 2 bases, the J end lost 1 base, and 10 bases lay between the germline ends. The germline gives CDR1 LGHDT, CDR2 YNNKEL (reference sequence). The length of the CDR3 is 15 residues. The CDR3: CASSQRHTGTDTQYF. The CDR3 region has the DNA TGTGCCAGCAGCCAACGGCACACTGGCACAGATACGCAGTATTTT.

This sequence joins TRBV19 and TRBJ2-3; tentative D call: TRBD1 (5 bases). Trimming removed 3 bases at V and 3 bases at J, with 13 bases between. This CDR3 region has 15 residues. Germline V gene lookup returns CDR1 LNHDA and CDR2 SQIVND (reference sequence). The CDR3 region has the DNA TGTGCCAGTAGTATGCGCAGGGATGGAACAGATACGCAGTATTTT. Its protein is CASSMRRDGTDTQYF.

This clonotype has a count of ten or more. The CDR3 DNA sequence: TGTGCCAGCAGTTACCCAGGGCTACTTTCAGGCTTTGACACTGAAGCTTTCTTT. Its translation is CASSYPGLLSGFDTEAFF. This rearrangement joins TRBV2 to TRBJ1-1, with a weak D call TRBD1 (5 bases). Germline V gene sequence: CDR1 SNHLY, CDR2 FYNNEI. The CDR3 spans 18 residues. V lost 5 bases to trimming and J lost 3 bases, with 25 bases between them.

This clonotype was detected many times. The chain combines TRBV6-1 with TRBJ1-6, with D unclear. The CDR3 contains 15 residues. The V gene lost 5 bases and the J gene lost 6 bases, with 14 bases spanning the gap. Germline loops: CDR1 MNHNS, CDR2 SASEGT. The CDR3 reads CASSPGPGLNSPLHF. The CDR3 DNA reads as TGTGCCAGCAGTCCCGGTCCGGGCCTTAATTCACCCCTCCACTTT.

This clonotype occurred many times. The chain has TRBV6-5 and TRBJ2-3; 7 bases are shared with TRBD2. The CDR3 has 14 amino acids. Germline V lookup: CDR1 MNHEY, CDR2 SVGAGI. J lost 1 base, V lost 2 bases, and 0 bases had no gene match. CDR3 sequence: CASSYAGGTDTQYF. Written as DNA, the CDR3 is TGTGCCAGCAGTTACGCGGGGGGCACAGATACGCAGTATTTT.

The J gene is TRBJ2-5, the V gene TRBV5-1, with a weak D call TRBD1 (5 bases). Germline V lookup: CDR1 SGHRS, CDR2 YFSETQ. The CDR3 consists of 15 residues. The germline V and J ends were trimmed by 3 bases and 3 bases, with 15 bases remaining between them. CDR3: CASSSVGRIEETQYF. As DNA, the CDR3 is TGCGCCAGCAGCTCGGTGGGGCGGATAGAAGAGACCCAGTACTTC. Full variable domain (outside the CDR3, taken from reference TRBV5-1 and TRBJ2-5): KAGVTQTPRYLIKTRGQQVTLSCSPISGHRSVSWYQQTPGQGLQFLFEYFSETQRNKGNFPGRFSGRQFSNSRSEMNVSTLELGDSALYLCASSSVGRIEETQYFGPGTRLLVL.

This clonotype was detected only a few times. The V call is TRBV30, the J call TRBJ2-7, with D possibly called TRBD1 or TRBD2 (6 bases each). The CDR3 sequence is 14 residues long. The V and J ends lost 7 bases and 3 bases respectively, with 19 bases between them. Per the germline V gene, CDR1 is GTSNPN and CDR2 is SVGIG (reference sequence). This CDR3 is CAYGGGTTSYEQYF. In nucleotides, the CDR3 is TGTGCCTATGGAGGGGGGACAACCAGCTACGAGCAGTACTTC.

This clonotype showed up just a few times. CDR3 loop: CASSNTVHETQYF. CDR3 nucleotides: TGCGCCAGCAGTAACACCGTCCACGAGACCCAGTACTTC. The rearrangement joins TRBV5-1 to TRBJ2-5, with D unclear. The V gene lost 5 bases and the J gene lost 5 bases, with 13 bases spanning the gap. The CDR3 totals 13 residues. Germline-derived CDR1 and CDR2 are SGHRS and YFSETQ.

This clonotype was seen a handful of times. The V and J genes are TRBV20-1 and TRBJ2-7; 9 nucleotides agree with TRBD2. Trimming removed 3 bases from V and 1 base from J; junction bases left unmatched: 7. The CDR3 consists of 15 residues. Germline assignment: CDR1 DFQATT and CDR2 SNEGSKA (reference sequence). DNA for the CDR3: TGCAGTGCTAGGGTTGGGGGACTAGCATCCTACGAGCAGTACTTC. Residues: CSARVGGLASYEQYF.

Ten or more counts support this clonotype. The rearrangement uses TRBV6-1 and TRBJ1-5, with D tentatively TRBD1 (6 bases). CDR1 MNHNS and CDR2 SASEGT come from the germline V gene. The CDR3 covers 15 residues. Trimming shortened V by 5 bases and J by 2 bases, and 13 bases separated the two germline ends. CDR3 in amino acids: CASSLQGNGNQPQHF. In DNA, the CDR3 is TGTGCCAGCAGTCTACAGGGTAATGGCAATCAGCCCCAGCATTTT.